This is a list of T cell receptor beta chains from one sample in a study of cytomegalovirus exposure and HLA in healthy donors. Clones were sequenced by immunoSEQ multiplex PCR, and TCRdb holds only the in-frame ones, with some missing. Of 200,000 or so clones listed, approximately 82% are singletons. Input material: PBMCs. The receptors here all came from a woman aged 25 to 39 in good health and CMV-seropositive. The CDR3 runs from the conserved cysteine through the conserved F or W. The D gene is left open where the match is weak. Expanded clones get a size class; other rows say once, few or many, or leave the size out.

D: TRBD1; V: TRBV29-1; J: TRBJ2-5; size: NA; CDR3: CSVKTGTGKETQYF; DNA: TGCAGCGTTAAAACCGGGACAGGGAAGGAGACCCAGTACTTC
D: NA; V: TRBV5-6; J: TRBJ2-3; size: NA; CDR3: CASSLVGEKGLDTQYF; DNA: TGTGCCAGCAGCTTGGTCGGGGAGAAGGGTCTCGATACGCAGTATTTT
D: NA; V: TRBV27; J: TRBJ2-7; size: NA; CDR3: CASSYRATYEQYF; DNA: TGTGCCAGCAGTTACAGGGCAACCTACGAGCAGTACTTC
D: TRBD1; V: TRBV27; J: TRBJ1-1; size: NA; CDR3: CASSSRDRGDTEAFF; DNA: TGTGCCAGCAGTTCTCGGGACAGGGGGGACACTGAAGCTTTCTTT
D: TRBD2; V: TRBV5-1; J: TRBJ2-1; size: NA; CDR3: CASSLELRETVDEQFF; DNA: TGCGCCAGCAGCCTTGAGTTGCGGGAGACGGTAGATGAGCAGTTCTTC
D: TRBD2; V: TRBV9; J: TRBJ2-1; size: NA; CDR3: CASSPGDYLTDNEQFF; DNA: TGTGCCAGCAGCCCCGGGGACTACCTCACCGACAATGAGCAGTTCTTC
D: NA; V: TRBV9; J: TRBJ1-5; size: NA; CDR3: CASSVGYNQPQHF; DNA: TGTGCCAGCAGCGTAGGTTACAATCAGCCCCAGCATTTT
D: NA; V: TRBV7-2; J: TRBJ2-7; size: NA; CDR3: CASSSQSEGYEQYF; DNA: TGTGCCAGCAGTTCACAGTCGGAGGGTTACGAGCAGTACTTC
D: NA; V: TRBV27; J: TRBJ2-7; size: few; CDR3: CASSPLTSALSEQYF; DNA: TGTGCCAGCAGTCCCCTAACTAGTGCCTTATCCGAGCAGTACTTC
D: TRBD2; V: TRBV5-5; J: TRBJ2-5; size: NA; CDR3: CASSPRRLAGVQETQYF; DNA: TGTGCCAGCAGCCCCCGGAGACTAGCGGGAGTCCAAGAGACCCAGTACTTC
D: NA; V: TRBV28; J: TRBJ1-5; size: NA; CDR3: CASSRTGTINQPQHF; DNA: TGTGCCAGCAGTCGTACCGGGACAATCAATCAGCCCCAGCATTTT
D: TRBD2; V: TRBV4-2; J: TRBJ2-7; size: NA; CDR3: CASSQERSGVSSYEQYF; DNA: TGTGCCAGCAGCCAAGAACGTAGCGGGGTAAGCTCCTACGAGCAGTACTTC
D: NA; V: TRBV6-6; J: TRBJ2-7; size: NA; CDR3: CASSYSRRGAYEQYF; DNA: TGTGCCAGCAGTTACTCCCGCAGGGGGGCCTACGAGCAGTACTTC
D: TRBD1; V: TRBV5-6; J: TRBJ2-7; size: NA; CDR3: CASSFGTDYEQYF; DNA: TGTGCCAGCAGCTTTGGGACAGACTACGAGCAGTACTTC
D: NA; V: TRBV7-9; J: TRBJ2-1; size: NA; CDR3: CASSLNNEQFF; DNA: TGTGCCAGCAGCCTAAACAATGAGCAGTTCTTC
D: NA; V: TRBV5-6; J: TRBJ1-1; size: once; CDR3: CASSFPTGTEAFF; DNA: TGTGCCAGCAGCTTCCCGACGGGCACTGAAGCTTTCTTT
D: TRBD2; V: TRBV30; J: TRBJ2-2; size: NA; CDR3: CAWSRGSTNTGELFF; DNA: TGTGCCTGGAGTCGCGGGAGTACGAACACCGGGGAGCTGTTTTTT
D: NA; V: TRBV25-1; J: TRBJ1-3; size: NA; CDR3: CASSEFKQGTGNTIYF; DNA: TGTGCCAGCAGTGAATTCAAGCAGGGGACGGGTAACACCATATATTTT
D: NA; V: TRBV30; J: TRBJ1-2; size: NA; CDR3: CAWSGGFNYGYTF; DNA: TGTGCCTGGAGCGGGGGGTTTAACTATGGCTACACCTTC
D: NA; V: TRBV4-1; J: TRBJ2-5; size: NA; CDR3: CASSQGRWGKEETQYF; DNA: TGCGCCAGCAGCCAAGGGAGGTGGGGTAAGGAAGAGACCCAGTACTTC
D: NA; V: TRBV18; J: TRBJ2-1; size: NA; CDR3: CASSPLQLAPRYDNEQFF; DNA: TGTGCCAGCTCACCACTGCAACTAGCACCGAGATACGACAATGAGCAGTTCTTC
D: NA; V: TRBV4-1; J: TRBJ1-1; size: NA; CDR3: CASSSWGTSGFPEAFF; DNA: TGCGCCAGCAGCTCCTGGGGCACGTCAGGATTCCCTGAAGCTTTCTTT
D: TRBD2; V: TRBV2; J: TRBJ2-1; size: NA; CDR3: CASNGGRAWYEQFF; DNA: TGTGCCAGCAACGGCGGGAGGGCCTGGTATGAGCAGTTCTTC
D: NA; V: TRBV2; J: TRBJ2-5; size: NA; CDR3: CASSRTRTGRKETQYF; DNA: TGTGCCAGCAGCCGGACGCGCACCGGGAGAAAAGAGACCCAGTACTTC
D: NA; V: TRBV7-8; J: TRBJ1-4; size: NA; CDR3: CASSSREFSATNEKLFF; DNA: TGTGCCAGCAGCTCGCGGGAATTCAGCGCAACTAATGAAAAACTGTTTTTT
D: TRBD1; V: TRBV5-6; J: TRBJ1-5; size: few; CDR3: CASSLGLQGVSNQPQHF; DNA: TGTGCCAGCAGCTTGGGCCTACAGGGGGTGAGCAATCAGCCCCAGCATTTT
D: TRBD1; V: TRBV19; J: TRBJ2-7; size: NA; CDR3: CASSISSDRGVYEQYF; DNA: TGTGCCAGTAGTATATCGTCCGACAGGGGAGTGTACGAGCAGTACTTC
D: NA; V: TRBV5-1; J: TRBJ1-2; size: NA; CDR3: CASSSPGGSYGYTF; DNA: TGCGCCAGCAGCTCGCCTGGGGGGAGCTATGGCTACACCTTC
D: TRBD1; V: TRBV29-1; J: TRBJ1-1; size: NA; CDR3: CSVGQTEAFF; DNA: TGCAGCGTGGGACAGACTGAAGCTTTCTTT
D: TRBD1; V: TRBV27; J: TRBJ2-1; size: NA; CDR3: CASSFPTGHEQFF; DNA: TGTGCCAGCAGTTTCCCGACAGGGCATGAGCAGTTCTTC
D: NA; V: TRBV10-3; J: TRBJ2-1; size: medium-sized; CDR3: CAVGSPLNEQFF; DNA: TGTGCCGTTGGGAGCCCCCTCAATGAGCAGTTCTTC
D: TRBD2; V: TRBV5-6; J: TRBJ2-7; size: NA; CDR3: CASSLPFPSGSHIEQYF; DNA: TGTGCCAGCAGCTTGCCCTTCCCTAGCGGGAGTCATATTGAGCAGTACTTC
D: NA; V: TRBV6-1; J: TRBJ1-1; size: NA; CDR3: CASREANTEAFF; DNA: TGTGCCAGCAGGGAGGCGAACACTGAAGCTTTCTTT
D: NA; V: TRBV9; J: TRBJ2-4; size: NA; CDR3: CASSVAGVLGDIQYF; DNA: TGTGCCAGCAGCGTAGCTGGGGTTTTAGGGGACATTCAGTACTTC
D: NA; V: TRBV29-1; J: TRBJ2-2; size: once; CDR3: CSVEVGADGELFF; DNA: TGCAGCGTTGAAGTGGGAGCTGACGGGGAGCTGTTTTTT
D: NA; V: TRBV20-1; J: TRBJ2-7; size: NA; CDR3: CSVRPGYEQYF; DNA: TGCAGTGTTCGCCCGGGGTACGAGCAGTACTTC
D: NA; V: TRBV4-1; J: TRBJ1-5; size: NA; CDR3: CASSQDFDRDQPQHF; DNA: TGCGCCAGCAGCCAAGATTTTGACAGAGATCAGCCCCAGCATTTT
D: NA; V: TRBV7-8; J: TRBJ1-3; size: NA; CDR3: CASSPTLRGPSGNTIYF; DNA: TGTGCCAGCAGCCCTACCTTGCGGGGCCCCTCTGGAAACACCATATATTTT
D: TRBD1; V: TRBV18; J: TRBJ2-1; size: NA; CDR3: CASRPTGGNEQFF; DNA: TGTGCCAGCCGACCGACAGGGGGGAATGAGCAGTTCTTC
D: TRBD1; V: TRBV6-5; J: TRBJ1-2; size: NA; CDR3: CASSTRTGGVSGYTF; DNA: TGTGCCAGCAGTACCCGGACAGGGGGAGTGAGTGGCTACACCTTC
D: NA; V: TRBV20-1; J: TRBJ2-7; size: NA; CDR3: CSARVTYEQYF; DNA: TGCAGTGCTAGAGTAACCTACGAGCAGTACTTC
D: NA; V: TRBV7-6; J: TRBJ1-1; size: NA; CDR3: CASSLRATGMHTEAFF; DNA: TGTGCCAGCAGCTTAAGAGCTACAGGGATGCACACTGAAGCTTTCTTT
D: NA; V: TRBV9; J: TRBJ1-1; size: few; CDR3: CASSPEAQLPTEAFF; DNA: TGTGCCAGCAGCCCAGAGGCCCAGCTACCCACTGAAGCTTTCTTT
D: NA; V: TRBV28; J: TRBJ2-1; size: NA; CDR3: CAVQGNNAFEQFF; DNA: TGTGCCGTCCAGGGTAATAATGCTTTTGAGCAGTTCTTC
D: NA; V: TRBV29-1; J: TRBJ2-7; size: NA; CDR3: CSVSRVGGYEQYF; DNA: TGCAGCGTTTCCAGGGTAGGAGGGTACGAGCAGTACTTC
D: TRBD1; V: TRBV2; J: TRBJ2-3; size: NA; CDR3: CASRLTGVSTDTQYF; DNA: TGTGCCAGCAGACTTACAGGGGTGAGCACAGATACGCAGTATTTT
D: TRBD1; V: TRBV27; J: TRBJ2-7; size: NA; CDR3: CASRVGQGISEQYF; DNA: TGTGCCAGCAGAGTTGGACAGGGGATTTCCGAGCAGTACTTC
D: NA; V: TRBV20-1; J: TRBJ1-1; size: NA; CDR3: CSVGTLSEAFF; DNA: TGCAGTGTTGGGACACTGTCTGAAGCTTTCTTT
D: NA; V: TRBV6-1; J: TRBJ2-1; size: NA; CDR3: CASSVGSSTYNEQFF; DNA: TGTGCCAGCAGTGTGGGCAGTTCCACCTACAATGAGCAGTTCTTC
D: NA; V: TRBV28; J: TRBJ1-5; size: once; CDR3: CATERDQPQHF; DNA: TGTGCCACCGAACGAGATCAGCCCCAGCATTTT
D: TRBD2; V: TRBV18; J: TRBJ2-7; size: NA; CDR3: CASSQREGVNEQYF; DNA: TGTGCCAGCTCACAGCGGGAGGGCGTCAACGAGCAGTACTTC
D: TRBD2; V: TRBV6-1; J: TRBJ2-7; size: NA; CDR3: CASREENGGEQYF; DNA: TGTGCCAGCCGGGAGGAAAACGGGGGGGAGCAGTACTTC
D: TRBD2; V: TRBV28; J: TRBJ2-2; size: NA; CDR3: CASSPWWPREGRITGELFF; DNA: TGTGCCAGCAGTCCATGGTGGCCGCGGGAGGGCCGTATCACCGGGGAGCTGTTTTTT
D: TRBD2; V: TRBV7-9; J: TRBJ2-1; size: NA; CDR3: CASSLGLAGNEQFF; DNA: TGTGCCAGCAGCTTAGGGCTAGCGGGCAATGAGCAGTTCTTC